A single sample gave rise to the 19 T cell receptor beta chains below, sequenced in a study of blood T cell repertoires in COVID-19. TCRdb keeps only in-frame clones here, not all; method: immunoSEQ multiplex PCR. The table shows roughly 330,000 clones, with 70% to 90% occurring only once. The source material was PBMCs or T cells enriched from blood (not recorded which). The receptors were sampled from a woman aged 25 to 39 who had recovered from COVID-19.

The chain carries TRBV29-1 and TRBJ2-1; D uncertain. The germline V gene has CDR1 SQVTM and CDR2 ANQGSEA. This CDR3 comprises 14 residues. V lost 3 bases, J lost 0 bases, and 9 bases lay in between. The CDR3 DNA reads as TGCAGCGTTGAGGCTTCCCGCTCCTACAATGAGCAGTTCTTC. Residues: CSVEASRSYNEQFF.

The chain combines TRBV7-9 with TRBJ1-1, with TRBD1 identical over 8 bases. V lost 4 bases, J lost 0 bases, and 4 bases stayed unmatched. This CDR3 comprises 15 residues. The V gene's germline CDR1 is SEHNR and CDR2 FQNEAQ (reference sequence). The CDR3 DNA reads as TGTGCCAGCAGCTCGGTGGACAGGGTGAACACTGAAGCTTTCTTT. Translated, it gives CASSSVDRVNTEAFF.

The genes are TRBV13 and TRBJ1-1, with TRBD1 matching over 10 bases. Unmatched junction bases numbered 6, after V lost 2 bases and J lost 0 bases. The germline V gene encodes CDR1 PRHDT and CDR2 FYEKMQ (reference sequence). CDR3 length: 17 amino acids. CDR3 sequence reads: CASSLRPTGGLNTEAFF. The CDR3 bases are TGTGCCAGCAGCTTAAGGCCGACAGGGGGCCTGAACACTGAAGCTTTCTTT. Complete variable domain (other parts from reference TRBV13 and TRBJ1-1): AAGVIQSPRHLIKEKRETATLKCYPIPRHDTVYWYQQGPGQDPQFLISFYEKMQSDKGSIPDRFSAQQFSDYHSELNMSSLELGDSALYFCASSLRPTGGLNTEAFFGQGTRLTVV.

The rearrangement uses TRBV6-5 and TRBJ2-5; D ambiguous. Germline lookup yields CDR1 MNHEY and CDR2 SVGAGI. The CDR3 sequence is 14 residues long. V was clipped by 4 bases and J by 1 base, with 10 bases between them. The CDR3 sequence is CASSWAKSQETQYF. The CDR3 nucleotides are TGTGCCAGCAGTTGGGCGAAGAGCCAAGAGACCCAGTACTTC.

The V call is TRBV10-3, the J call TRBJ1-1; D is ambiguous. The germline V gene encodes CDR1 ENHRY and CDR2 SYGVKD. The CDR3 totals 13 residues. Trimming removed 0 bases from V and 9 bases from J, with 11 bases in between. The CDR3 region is CAISESTRNKAFF. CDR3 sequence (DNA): TGTGCCATCAGTGAGTCGACAAGGAATAAAGCTTTCTTT.

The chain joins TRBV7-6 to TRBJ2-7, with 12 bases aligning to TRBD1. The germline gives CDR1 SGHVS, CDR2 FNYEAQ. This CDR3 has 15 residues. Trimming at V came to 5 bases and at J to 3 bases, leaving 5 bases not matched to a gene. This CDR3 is CASSPGTGGFYEQYF. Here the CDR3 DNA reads TGTGCCAGCAGCCCCGGGACAGGGGGCTTCTACGAGCAGTACTTC.

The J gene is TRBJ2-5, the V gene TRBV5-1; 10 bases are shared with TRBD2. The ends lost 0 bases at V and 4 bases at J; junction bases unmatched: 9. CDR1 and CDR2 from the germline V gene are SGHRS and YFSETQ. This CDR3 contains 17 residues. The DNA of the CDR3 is TGCGCCAGCAGCTTGGCTTCGTCTAGCGGGGGTGGAGAGACCCAGTACTTC. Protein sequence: CASSLASSSGGGETQYF.

The chain's CDR3 is CASSYRVPGANVLTF. In DNA form, the CDR3 reads TGTGCCAGCAGCTACAGGGTACCAGGGGCCAACGTCCTGACTTTC. This chain uses TRBV11-2 with TRBJ2-6, with a weak D call TRBD1 (6 bases). V lost 4 bases, J lost 4 bases, and 11 bases lay in between. The CDR3 totals 15 residues. CDR1 and CDR2 (germline): SGHAT, FQNNGV.

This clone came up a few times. This CDR3 reads CASRGPVRGLNQPQHF. For the CDR3, the DNA is TGTGCCAGTAGAGGGCCCGTCAGGGGGCTCAATCAGCCCCAGCATTTT. The chain uses TRBV19 and TRBJ1-5, with 8 positions matching TRBD1. Germline loops: CDR1 LNHDA, CDR2 SQIVND (reference sequence). The CDR3 is 16 residues long. V trimming: 6 bases; J trimming: 3 bases; junction bases outside the gene matches: 10.

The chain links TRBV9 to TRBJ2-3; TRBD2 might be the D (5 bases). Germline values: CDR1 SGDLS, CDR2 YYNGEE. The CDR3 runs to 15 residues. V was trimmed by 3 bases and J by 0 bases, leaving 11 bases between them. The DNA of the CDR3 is TGTGCCAGCAGCGGGAGGCTCGGTAGCACAGATACGCAGTATTTT. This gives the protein CASSGRLGSTDTQYF.

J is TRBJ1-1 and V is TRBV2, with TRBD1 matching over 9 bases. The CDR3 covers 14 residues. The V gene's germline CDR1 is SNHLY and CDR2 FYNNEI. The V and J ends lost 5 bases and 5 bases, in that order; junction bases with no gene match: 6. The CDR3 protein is CASSPGTGITEAFF. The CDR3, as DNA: TGTGCCAGCAGTCCCGGGACAGGGATAACTGAAGCTTTCTTT.

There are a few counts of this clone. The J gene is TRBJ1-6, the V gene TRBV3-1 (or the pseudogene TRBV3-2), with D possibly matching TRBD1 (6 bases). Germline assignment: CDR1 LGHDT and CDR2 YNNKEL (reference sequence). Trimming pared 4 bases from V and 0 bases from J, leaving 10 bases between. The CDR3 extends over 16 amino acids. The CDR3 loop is CASSPRGSSYNSPLHF. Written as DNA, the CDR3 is TGTGCCAGCAGCCCCAGGGGAAGCTCCTATAATTCACCCCTCCACTTT.

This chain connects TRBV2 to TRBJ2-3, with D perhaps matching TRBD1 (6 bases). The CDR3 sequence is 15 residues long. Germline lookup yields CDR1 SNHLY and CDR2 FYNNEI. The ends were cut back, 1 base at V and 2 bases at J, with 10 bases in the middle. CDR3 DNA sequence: TGTGCCAGCAGTGAAGGCAGGGGATACACAGATACGCAGTATTTT. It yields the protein CASSEGRGYTDTQYF.

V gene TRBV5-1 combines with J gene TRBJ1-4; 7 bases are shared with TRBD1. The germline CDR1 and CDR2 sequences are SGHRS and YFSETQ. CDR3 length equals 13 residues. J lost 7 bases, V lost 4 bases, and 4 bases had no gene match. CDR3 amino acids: CASSLGTAEKLFF. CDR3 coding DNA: TGCGCCAGCAGCCTCGGGACAGCTGAAAAACTGTTTTTT. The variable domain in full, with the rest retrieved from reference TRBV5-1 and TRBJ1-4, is KAGVTQTPRYLIKTRGQQVTLSCSPISGHRSVSWYQQTPGQGLQFLFEYFSETQRNKGNFPGRFSGRQFSNSRSEMNVSTLELGDSALYLCASSLGTAEKLFFGSGTQLSVL.

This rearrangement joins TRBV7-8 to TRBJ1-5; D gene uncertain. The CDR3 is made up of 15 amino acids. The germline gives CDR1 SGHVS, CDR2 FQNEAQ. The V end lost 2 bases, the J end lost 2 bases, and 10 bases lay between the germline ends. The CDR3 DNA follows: TGTGCCAGCAGCTTATCGTCTCGGGGCAATCAGCCCCAGCATTTT. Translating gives CASSLSSRGNQPQHF.

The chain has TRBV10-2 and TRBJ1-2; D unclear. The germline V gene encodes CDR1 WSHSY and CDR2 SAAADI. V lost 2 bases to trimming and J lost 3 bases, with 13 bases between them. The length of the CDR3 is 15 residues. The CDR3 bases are TGCGCCAGCAGTGAGCCCCCAGTCTCCTACTATGGCTACACCTTC. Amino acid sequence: CASSEPPVSYYGYTF.

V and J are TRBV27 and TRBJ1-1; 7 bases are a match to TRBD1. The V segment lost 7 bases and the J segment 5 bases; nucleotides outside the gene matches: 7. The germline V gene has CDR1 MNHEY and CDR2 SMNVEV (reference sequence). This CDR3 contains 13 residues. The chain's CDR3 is CASKGGGLTEAFF. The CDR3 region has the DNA TGTGCCAGCAAAGGGGGCGGGTTGACTGAAGCTTTCTTT.

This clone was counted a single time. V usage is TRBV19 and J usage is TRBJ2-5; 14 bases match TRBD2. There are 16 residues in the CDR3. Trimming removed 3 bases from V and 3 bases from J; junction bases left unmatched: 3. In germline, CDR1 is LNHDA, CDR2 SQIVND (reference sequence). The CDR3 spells CASSMGTSGGEETQYF. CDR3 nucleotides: TGTGCCAGTAGTATGGGGACTAGCGGGGGAGAAGAGACCCAGTACTTC. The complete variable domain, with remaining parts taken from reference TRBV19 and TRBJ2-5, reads DGGITQSPKYLFRKEGQNVTLSCEQNLNHDAMYWYRQDPGQGLRLIYYSQIVNDFQKGDIAEGYSVSREKKESFPLTVTSAQKNPTAFYLCASSMGTSGGEETQYFGPGTRLLVL.

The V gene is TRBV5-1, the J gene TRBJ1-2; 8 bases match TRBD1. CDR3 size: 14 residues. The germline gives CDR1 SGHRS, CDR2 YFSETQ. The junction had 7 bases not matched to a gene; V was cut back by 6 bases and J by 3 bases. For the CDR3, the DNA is TGCGCCAGCACCCCGTCGGGACAGGACTATGGCTACACCTTC. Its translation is CASTPSGQDYGYTF.